What follows are 11 T cell receptor beta chains derived from one specimen sequenced in a study of cytomegalovirus exposure and HLA in healthy donors. The PCR used 60 Vbeta and 13 Jbeta primers. Generated by immunoSEQ multiplex PCR, the TCRdb table keeps only in-frame clones and is missing some. This table has around 92,000 clones, around four fifths appearing once. Material for sequencing was PBMCs. The origin of the receptors is a female donor in good health and CMV-seropositive.

The gene calls are TRBV11-2 and TRBJ1-1; 9 nucleotides agree with TRBD1. Per germline, CDR1 SGHAT and CDR2 FQNNGV. The CDR3 consists of 16 residues. The J segment lost 0 bases and the V segment lost 3 bases, leaving 5 bases of the junction unmatched. The CDR3 DNA is TGTGCCAGCAGCTTGGGACAGGGAGAGATGAACACTGAAGCTTTCTTT. Translation: CASSLGQGEMNTEAFF.

The CDR3 DNA reads as TGTGCCAGCAGGATACAGGGATTTCGGAGCGAGCAGTACTTC. This gives the protein CASRIQGFRSEQYF. The rearrangement joins TRBV6-1 to TRBJ2-7, with D possibly TRBD1 on 6 matching bases. V lost 6 bases and J 6 bases, leaving 18 bases between the germline ends. This CDR3 comprises 14 residues. Germline CDR1 MNHNS, CDR2 SASEGT.

This rearrangement joins TRBV30 to TRBJ2-5; a weak D match, TRBD2 (6 bases). Per germline, CDR1 GTSNPN and CDR2 SVGIG (reference sequence). The CDR3 loop spans 16 amino acids. Trimming took off 2 bases at V and 5 bases at J, with 21 bases between the two ends. CDR3 nucleotide sequence: TGTGCCTGGAGTCCAAAATCGGACTATTGGGGGGAGACCCAGTACTTC. Its translation: CAWSPKSDYWGETQYF.

In this sample, this clone turned up a few times. The rearrangement joins TRBV5-4 to TRBJ2-5; 12 bases are shared with TRBD1. The J call is doubtful: the DNA matches TRBJ2-7 better. The CDR3 length is 15 residues. Germline values: CDR1 SGHNT, CDR2 YYREEE (reference sequence). The CDR3 DNA sequence: TGTGCCAGCAGGAACACTCCGGGACAGGGGGCCGAGCAGTACTTC. Translated, it gives CASRNTPGQGAEQYF.

The chain couples TRBV2 to TRBJ2-7, with D hard to call. The CDR3 has 14 amino acids. Germline CDR1 is SNHLY and CDR2 is FYNNEI. Trimming left V 6 bases short and J 3 bases short, with 15 bases between. CDR3 bases: TGTGCCAGCAGCGTCCCGCCCGGTTTCTACGAGCAGTACTTC. Encoded protein: CASSVPPGFYEQYF.

The chain uses TRBV27 and TRBJ2-5; the D is unclear. The V end was cut by 0 bases, the J end by 9 bases, with 17 bases between. The germline V gene encodes CDR1 MNHEY and CDR2 SMNVEV (reference sequence). The CDR3 extends over 15 amino acids. Written as DNA, the CDR3 is TGTGCCAGCAGTTTATCGATGAGCCTCCCGGTGGCCCAGTACTTC. Translated, it gives CASSLSMSLPVAQYF.

This clone was detected once. The rearrangement joins TRBV28 to TRBJ2-6; tentatively, D is TRBD1 (5 bases). The CDR3 spans 18 residues. Germline lookup yields CDR1 MDHEN and CDR2 SYDVKM. Trimming left V 3 bases short and J 2 bases short, with 17 bases between. CDR3 amino acids: CASSFQARVGTGANVLTF. Written as DNA, the CDR3 is TGTGCCAGCAGTTTTCAAGCCAGGGTAGGGACTGGGGCCAACGTCCTGACTTTC.

A remark on this clone: The same CDR3 also results from other DNA sequences found in this sample. V usage is TRBV5-1 and J usage is TRBJ1-4; 8 bases fit TRBD1. Trimming took 0 bases from V and 5 from J; bases not matched to a gene: 0. The germline CDR1 and CDR2 sequences are SGHRS and YFSETQ. The CDR3 is 14 residues long. Written as DNA, the CDR3 is TGCGCCAGCAGCTTGGGGACAGGGAATGAAAAACTGTTTTTT. Its protein is CASSLGTGNEKLFF. Drawing the rest from reference TRBV5-1 and TRBJ1-4, the complete variable domain is KAGVTQTPRYLIKTRGQQVTLSCSPISGHRSVSWYQQTPGQGLQFLFEYFSETQRNKGNFPGRFSGRQFSNSRSEMNVSTLELGDSALYLCASSLGTGNEKLFFGSGTQLSVL.

This clone was detected only a few times. The chain is built from TRBV6-1 and TRBJ2-5; 8 nucleotides match TRBD1. The J call may be in error: the DNA end matches TRBJ2-7 better. The CDR3 spans 16 residues. Germline V lookup: CDR1 MNHNS, CDR2 SASEGT. DNA for the CDR3: TGTGCCAGCAGTGAATTGGTGGGACAGGAGGGAGACGAGCAGTACTTC. Translating it yields CASSELVGQEGDEQYF.

This chain links TRBV15 with TRBJ1-3; 8 positions agree with TRBD1. The junction had 9 bases not matched to a gene; V was cut back by 2 bases and J by 6 bases. Germline V gene sequence: CDR1 LNHNV, CDR2 YYDKDF (reference sequence). This CDR3 has 16 residues. Here the CDR3 reads CATSRRWTGRQNTIYF. The CDR3 nucleotides read TGTGCCACCAGCAGACGATGGACAGGGAGGCAAAACACCATATATTTT.

V usage is TRBV5-6 and J usage is TRBJ2-2, with no clear D. CDR3 length: 13 residues. The ends were cut back, 0 bases at V and 10 bases at J, with 10 bases in the middle. Germline assignment: CDR1 SGHDT and CDR2 YYEEEE. The CDR3 reads CASSLGHDLELFF. The CDR3 coding sequence is TGTGCCAGCAGCTTGGGACACGACCTGGAGCTGTTTTTT. Full variable domain (remainder filled in from reference TRBV5-6 and TRBJ2-2): DAGVTQSPTHLIKTRGQQVTLRCSPKSGHDTVSWYQQALGQGPQFIFQYYEEEERQRGNFPDRFSGHQFPNYSSELNVNALLLGDSALYLCASSLGHDLELFFGEGSRLTVL.